This T cell receptor (beta chain) was identified in a study of esophageal squamous cell carcinoma under preoperative chemotherapy. In its sample, this clonotype was seen many times. Antigen: not known. The CDR3 is 13 amino acids. The V end lost 3 bases, the J end lost 8 bases, and 11 bases lay between the germline ends. Germline-derived CDR1 and CDR2 are MNHEY and SMNVEV (reference sequence). TCRdb re-analysed the PCR reads in MiXCR, keeping a single row per CDR3 protein. The sample includes around 30,000 distinct CDR3 sequences, around 49% seen only once; the top ten take approximately 25%. Study-wide points: Chemotherapy was followed by significantly higher TCR diversity in peripheral T cells only, not tumor-infiltrating lymphocytes.

This sample's time point: after preoperative PTX-NDP chemotherapy. The material was obtained from a patient given preoperative chemotherapy. V gene TRBV27 combines with J gene TRBJ2-1, with a possible D match to TRBD2 (5 bases). This clonotype was sampled from a human donor with esophageal squamous cell carcinoma. The donor label of this sample is uncertain. The CDR3 region is CASSFADGDEQFF. In DNA form, the CDR3 reads TGTGCCAGCAGTTTCGCCGACGGGGATGAGCAGTTCTTC.